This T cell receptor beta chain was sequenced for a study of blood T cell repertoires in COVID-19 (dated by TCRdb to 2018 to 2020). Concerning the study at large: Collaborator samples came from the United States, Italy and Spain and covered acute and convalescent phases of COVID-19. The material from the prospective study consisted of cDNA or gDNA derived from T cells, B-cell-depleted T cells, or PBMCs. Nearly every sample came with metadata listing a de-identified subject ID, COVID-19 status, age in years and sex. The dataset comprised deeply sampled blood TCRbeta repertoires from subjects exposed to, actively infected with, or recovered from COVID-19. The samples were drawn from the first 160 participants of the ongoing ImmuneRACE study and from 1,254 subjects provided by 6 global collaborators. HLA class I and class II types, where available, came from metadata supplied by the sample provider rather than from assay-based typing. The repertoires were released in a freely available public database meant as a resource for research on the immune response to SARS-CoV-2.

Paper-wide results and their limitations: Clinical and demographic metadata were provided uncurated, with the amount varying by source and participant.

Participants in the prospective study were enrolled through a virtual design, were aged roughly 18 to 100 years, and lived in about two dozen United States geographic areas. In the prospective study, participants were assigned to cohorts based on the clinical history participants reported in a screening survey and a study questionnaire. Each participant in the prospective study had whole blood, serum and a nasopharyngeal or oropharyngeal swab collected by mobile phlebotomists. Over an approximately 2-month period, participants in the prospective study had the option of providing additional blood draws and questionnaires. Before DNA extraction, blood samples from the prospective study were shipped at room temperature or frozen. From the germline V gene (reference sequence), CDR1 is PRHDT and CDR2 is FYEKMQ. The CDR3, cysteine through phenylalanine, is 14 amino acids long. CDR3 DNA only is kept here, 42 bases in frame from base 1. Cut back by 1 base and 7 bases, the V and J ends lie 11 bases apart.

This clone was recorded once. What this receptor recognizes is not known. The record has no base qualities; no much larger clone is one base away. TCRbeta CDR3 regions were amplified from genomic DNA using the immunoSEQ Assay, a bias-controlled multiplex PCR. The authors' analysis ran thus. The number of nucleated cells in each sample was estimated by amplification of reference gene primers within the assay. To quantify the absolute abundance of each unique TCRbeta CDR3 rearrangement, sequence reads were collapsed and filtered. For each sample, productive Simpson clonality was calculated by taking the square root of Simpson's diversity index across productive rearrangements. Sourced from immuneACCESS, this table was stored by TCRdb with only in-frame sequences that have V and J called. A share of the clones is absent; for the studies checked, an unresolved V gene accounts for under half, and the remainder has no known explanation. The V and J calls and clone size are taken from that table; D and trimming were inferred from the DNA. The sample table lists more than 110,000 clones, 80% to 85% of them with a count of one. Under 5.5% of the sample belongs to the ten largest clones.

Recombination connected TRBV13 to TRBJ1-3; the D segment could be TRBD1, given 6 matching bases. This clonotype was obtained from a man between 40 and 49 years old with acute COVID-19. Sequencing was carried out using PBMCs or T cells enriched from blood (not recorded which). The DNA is TGTGCCAGCAGCTTAGTGGCAGGGGAGAACACCATATATTTT. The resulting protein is CASSLVAGENTIYF.